Following are 7 T cell receptor beta chains from one sample sequenced in a study of blood T cells in healthy people across ages. Alongside a J-beta primer mix, a sample-barcoded 5' primer served in a second PCR lasting about 7 to 11 cycles. TCRdb reprocessed the 5' RACE reads via MiXCR and lists one record per CDR3 protein. The sample records 1,800,000 or so distinct CDR3 sequences, 35% to 50% being singletons. Sequenced: blood. The receptors were gathered from a human donor in good health.

V usage is TRBV6-1 and J usage is TRBJ2-7; tentative D call: TRBD2 (5 bases). The CDR3 length is 14 residues. The germline V gene encodes CDR1 MNHNS and CDR2 SASEGT. The V end was cut by 2 bases, the J end by 4 bases, with 12 bases between. The CDR3 DNA reads as TGTGCCAGCAGTGAACTGGACTGGTGGTACGAGCAGTACTTC. As protein: CASSELDWWYEQYF.

This clonotype showed up just a few times. V is TRBV7-2 and J is TRBJ1-5; D might be TRBD1 (6 bases). The CDR3 sequence is 13 residues long. CDR1 SGHTA and CDR2 FQGNSA come from the germline V gene. DNA for the CDR3: TGTGCTACGCGCCGGACAGCGAATCAGCCCCAGCATTTT. Translating gives CATRRTANQPQHF.

V and J are TRBV7-2 and TRBJ1-5, with 8 bases fitting TRBD1. The CDR3 length is 14 residues. From germline, CDR1 is SGHTA and CDR2 FQGNSA. V shed 5 bases, J shed 7 bases, and the junction held 7 bases outside the gene matches. CDR3 sequence: CASSQGARWQPQHF. Written as DNA, the CDR3 is TGTGCCAGCAGCCAGGGGGCGAGGTGGCAGCCCCAGCATTTT.

The chain joins TRBV4-3 to TRBJ1-1; D is ambiguous. The CDR3 length is 16 residues. Germline values: CDR1 LGHNA, CDR2 YSLEER. V was pared by 3 bases and J by 0 bases, with 14 bases between. This CDR3 is CASSQAQTDLNTEAFF. For the CDR3, the DNA is TGCGCCAGCAGCCAGGCTCAGACCGACCTGAACACTGAAGCTTTCTTT.

The chain joins TRBV15 to TRBJ2-5; 7 bases align to TRBD1. The CDR3 is 17 amino acids. V shed 8 bases, J shed 5 bases, and the junction held 20 bases outside the gene matches. CDR1 and CDR2 (germline): LNHNV, YYDKDF (reference sequence). Here the CDR3 reads CATAGLHGAGTEETQYF. As DNA, the CDR3 is TGTGCCACCGCCGGGCTTCACGGCGCCGGGACAGAGGAGACCCAGTACTTC.

The chain uses TRBV7-8 and TRBJ1-5; the D gene is possibly TRBD1 (6 bases). The V and J ends lost 5 bases and 4 bases respectively, with 18 bases between them. CDR3 size: 16 residues. The germline gives CDR1 SGHVS, CDR2 FQNEAQ. The CDR3 coding sequence is TGTGCCAGCAGCCCACAGGGTCCGGGGTGGAATCAGCCCCAGCATTTT. It specifies CASSPQGPGWNQPQHF.

This chain uses TRBV10-3 with TRBJ1-2, with D maybe TRBD1 (5 bases). With 3 bases removed from V and 4 bases from J, the gap between germline ends came to 9 bases. The CDR3 length is 13 residues. Looked up from germline, CDR1 is ENHRY and CDR2 is SYGVKD. CDR3 DNA sequence: TGTGCCATCAGTGACCAGGGCCTCTATGGCTACACCTTC. Its protein product is CAISDQGLYGYTF.